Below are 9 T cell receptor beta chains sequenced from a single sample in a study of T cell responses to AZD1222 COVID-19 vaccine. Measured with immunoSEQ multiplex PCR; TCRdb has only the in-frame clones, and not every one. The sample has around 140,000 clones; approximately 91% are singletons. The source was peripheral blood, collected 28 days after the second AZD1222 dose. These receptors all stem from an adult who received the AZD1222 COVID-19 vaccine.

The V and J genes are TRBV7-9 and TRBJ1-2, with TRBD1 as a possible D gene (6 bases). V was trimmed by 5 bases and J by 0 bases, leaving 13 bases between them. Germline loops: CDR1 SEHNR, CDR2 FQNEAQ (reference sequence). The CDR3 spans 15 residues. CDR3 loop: CASSLLTGTNYGYTF. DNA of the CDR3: TGTGCCAGCAGCCTGCTGACAGGTACTAACTATGGCTACACCTTC.

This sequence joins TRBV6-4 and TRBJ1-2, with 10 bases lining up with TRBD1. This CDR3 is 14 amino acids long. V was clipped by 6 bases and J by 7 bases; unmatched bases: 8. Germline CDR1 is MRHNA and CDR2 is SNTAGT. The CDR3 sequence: CASRPGQGIGGYTF. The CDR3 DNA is TGTGCCAGCAGACCGGGACAGGGGATCGGTGGCTACACCTTC.

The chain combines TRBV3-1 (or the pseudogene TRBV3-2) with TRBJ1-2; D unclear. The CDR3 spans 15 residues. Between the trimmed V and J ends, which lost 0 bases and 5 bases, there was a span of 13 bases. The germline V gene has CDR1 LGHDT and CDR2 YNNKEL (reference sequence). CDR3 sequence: CASSQDGGSSYGYTF. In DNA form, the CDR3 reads TGTGCCAGCAGCCAAGATGGCGGCAGTTCTTATGGCTACACCTTC.

The CDR3 protein is CASRSDLGTDTQYF. CDR3 sequence (DNA): TGTGCCAGCAGGTCAGACTTGGGCACAGATACGCAGTATTTT. The chain uses TRBV5-4 and TRBJ2-3, with D hard to call. V lost 5 bases to trimming and J lost 1 base, with 11 bases between them. Looked up from germline, CDR1 is SGHNT and CDR2 is YYREEE (reference sequence). The CDR3 has 14 residues.

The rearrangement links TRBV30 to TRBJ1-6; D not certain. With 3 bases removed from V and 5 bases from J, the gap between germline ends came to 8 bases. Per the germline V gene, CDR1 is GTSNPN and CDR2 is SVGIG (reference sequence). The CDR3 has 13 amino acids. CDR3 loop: CAWRIGDNSPLHF. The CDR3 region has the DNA TGTGCCTGGAGGATTGGGGATAATTCACCCCTCCACTTT.

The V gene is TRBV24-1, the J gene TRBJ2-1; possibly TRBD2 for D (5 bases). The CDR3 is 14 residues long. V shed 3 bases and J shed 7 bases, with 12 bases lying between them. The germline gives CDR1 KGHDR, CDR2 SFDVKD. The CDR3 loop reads CATSDLGAQNEQFF. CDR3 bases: TGTGCCACCAGTGATCTGGGAGCCCAGAATGAGCAGTTCTTC.

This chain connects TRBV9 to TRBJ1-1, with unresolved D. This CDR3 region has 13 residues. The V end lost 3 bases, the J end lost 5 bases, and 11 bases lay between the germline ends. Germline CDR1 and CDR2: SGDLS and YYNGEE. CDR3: CASSAGVGTEAFF. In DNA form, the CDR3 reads TGTGCCAGCAGCGCCGGTGTTGGGACTGAAGCTTTCTTT.

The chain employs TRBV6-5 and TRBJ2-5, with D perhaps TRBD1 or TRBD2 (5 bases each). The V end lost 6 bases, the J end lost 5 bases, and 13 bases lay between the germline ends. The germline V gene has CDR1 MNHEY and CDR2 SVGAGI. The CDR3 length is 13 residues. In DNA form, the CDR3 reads TGTGCCAGCAGAGGGACGGTGGGGGAGACCCAGTACTTC. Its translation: CASRGTVGETQYF.

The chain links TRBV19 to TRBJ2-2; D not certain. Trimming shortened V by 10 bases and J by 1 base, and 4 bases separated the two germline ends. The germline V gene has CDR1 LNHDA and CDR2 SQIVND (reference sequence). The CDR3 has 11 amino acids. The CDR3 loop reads CATQNTGELFF. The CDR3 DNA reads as TGTGCCACCCAGAACACCGGGGAGCTGTTTTTT.